These T cell receptor beta chains were read from a single sample in a study of a mutant IDH1 vaccine in newly diagnosed glioma. Here immunoSEQ multiplex PCR was the method, and the copy in TCRdb shows in-frame clones only, minus some. The table shows more than 25,000 clones, with roughly 82% occurring only once. No antigens are known for them. The sample in question was PBMCs, obtained from a glioma patient whose treatment included an IDH1 peptide vaccine. Every receptor here comes from a man between 50 and 59 years old with glioma. CDR3s include the opening cysteine and the closing phenylalanine or tryptophan. Each record gives: D gene, V gene, J gene, clone size, CDR3 DNA, CDR3 protein. A D gene is named only where the DNA matches it firmly. Part of the rows lack a size; the others show once, few, many or a class for expanded clones.

NA	TRBV7-8	TRBJ1-5	few	TGTGCCAGCAGCTACGCGGGACAGCCCCAGCATTTT	CASSYAGQPQHF
TRBD2	TRBV10-3	TRBJ2-7	NA	TGTGCCATCAGTCCGGGACTAGAGGCAGTAGACGAGCAGTACTTC	CAISPGLEAVDEQYF
NA	TRBV6-5	TRBJ1-5	NA	TGTGCCAGCAGTTCGACCGAAGGAGACAATCAGCCCCAGCATTTT	CASSSTEGDNQPQHF
TRBD1	TRBV7-2	TRBJ2-7	NA	TGTGCCAGCAGCTTGTATGGGACAGGGGGCTACGAGCAGTACTTC	CASSLYGTGGYEQYF
TRBD2	TRBV7-2	TRBJ2-3	NA	TGTGCCAGCAGCTTAGTGAGCGGGGGGGGGAGCACAGATACGCAGTATTTT	CASSLVSGGGSTDTQYF
NA	TRBV6-1	TRBJ1-6	once	TGTGCCAGCAGTGAAAAGATAGGACAGCCTATGAATTCACCCCTCCACTTT	CASSEKIGQPMNSPLHF
NA	TRBV9	TRBJ2-2	NA	TGTGCCAGCAGCGTAGTCTCGAACACCGGGGAGCTGTTTTTT	CASSVVSNTGELFF
TRBD1	TRBV7-9	TRBJ1-2	NA	TGTGCCAGCAGCGAAGTAGGGGGCGGAGATGGCTACACCTTC	CASSEVGGGDGYTF
NA	TRBV5-1	TRBJ2-3	NA	TGCGCCAGCAGCTTGGTCTCAGGGTCGGATACGCAGTATTTT	CASSLVSGSDTQYF
TRBD1	TRBV18	TRBJ2-1	once	TGTGCCAGCTCACCGACCACAGGGGGCCTCGTCTCCAATGAGCAGTTCTTC	CASSPTTGGLVSNEQFF
NA	TRBV5-1	TRBJ1-6	few	TGCGCCAGCAGCTTACAAGTGGGGGATAATTCACCCCTCCACTTT	CASSLQVGDNSPLHF
NA	TRBV15	TRBJ2-6	NA	TGTGCCACCAGCAGAGACGGACCCTCCAACGTCCTGACTTTC	CATSRDGPSNVLTF
NA	TRBV2	TRBJ2-6	NA	TGTGCCAGCAGGAACGGACAGTCCGGGGCCAACGTCCTGACTTTC	CASRNGQSGANVLTF
NA	TRBV14	TRBJ2-1	once	TGTGCCAGCAGCCAAGCGTCGGGGGGCCAGTTCTTC	CASSQASGGQFF
NA	TRBV19	TRBJ2-3	NA	TGTGCCAGTAGGCAGCAGCGCACAGATACGCAGTATTTT	CASRQQRTDTQYF
NA	TRBV7-9	TRBJ2-7	NA	TGTGCCAGCAGCTTTCCCACTAGCTCCTACGAGCAGTACTTC	CASSFPTSSYEQYF
TRBD1	TRBV19	TRBJ2-3	once	TGTGCCAGTAGGGCACAGGGGGCAGGGACAGATACGCAGTATTTT	CASRAQGAGTDTQYF
TRBD1	TRBV4-1	TRBJ2-1	NA	TGCGCCAGCAGCCTCCAGGGGGCCGATGAGCAGTTCTTC	CASSLQGADEQFF
NA	TRBV9	TRBJ2-1	NA	TGTGCCAGCAGCTCCGGGTCTGACAATGAGCAGTTCTTC	CASSSGSDNEQFF
NA	TRBV30	TRBJ2-6	NA	TGTGCCTGGAGTGCGTCAGGGGCCAACGTCCTGACTTTC	CAWSASGANVLTF
NA	TRBV27	TRBJ2-5	NA	TGTGCCAGCAGTCCAGCGGGCTCCTCCGGGGAGACCCAGTACTTC	CASSPAGSSGETQYF
NA	TRBV6-6	TRBJ1-4	NA	TGTGCCAGCAGTTACTCCGGGGGGCTCGGTGAAAAACTGTTTTTT	CASSYSGGLGEKLFF
NA	TRBV2	TRBJ1-1	NA	TGTGCCAGTCAAGAAGGGGGTATGAACACTGAAGCTTTCTTT	CASQEGGMNTEAFF
TRBD2	TRBV5-1	TRBJ2-1	NA	TGCGCCAGCAGCCCCTCACCGGGACTAGCGATCGGGGATGAGCAGTTCTTC	CASSPSPGLAIGDEQFF
TRBD1	TRBV7-9	TRBJ1-2	NA	TGTGCCAGCAGCTTACATACAGGGGGCGCGGATGGCTACACCTTC	CASSLHTGGADGYTF
NA	TRBV2	TRBJ1-5	NA	TGTGCCAGCGGAGGAGGGGGAGGACAGCCCCAGCATTTT	CASGGGGGQPQHF
TRBD1	TRBV27	TRBJ1-5	NA	TGTGCCAGCAGAGACAGGGTTGATCAGCCCCAGCATTTT	CASRDRVDQPQHF
NA	TRBV7-2	TRBJ2-2	NA	TGTGCCAGCAGCTTAGAGGTGGGGGTTACCACCGGGGAGCTGTTTTTT	CASSLEVGVTTGELFF
TRBD1	TRBV5-8	TRBJ1-3	once	TGTGCCAGCAGTTACAGGGGTGGTACTGGAAACACCATATATTTT	CASSYRGGTGNTIYF
NA	TRBV10-2	TRBJ1-5	NA	TGCGCCAGCAGCTCAAATCTAGCCCGAGCCCAGCATTTT	CASSSNLARAQHF
NA	TRBV2	TRBJ1-1	NA	TGTGCCAGCCACTACACGCCAGGGACTGAAGCTTTCTTT	CASHYTPGTEAFF
NA	TRBV7-2	TRBJ2-5	NA	TGTGCCAGCAGCTTAGGACGGGGGTATCAAGAGACCCAGTACTTC	CASSLGRGYQETQYF
NA	TRBV2	TRBJ1-6	NA	TGTGCCAGCAGTGATAGAATAGGTTCACCCCTCCACTTT	CASSDRIGSPLHF
NA	TRBV2	TRBJ1-4	NA	TGTGCCAGCGGGGGGAACCGACGGGCGTTGAATGAAAAACTGTTTTTT	CASGGNRRALNEKLFF
NA	TRBV5-1	TRBJ1-1	NA	TGCGCCAGCAGCTCGACAGGAGCGAACACTGAAGCTTTCTTT	CASSSTGANTEAFF
TRBD1	TRBV5-8	TRBJ2-6	NA	TGTGCCAGCAGCCCGGGACAGATCTCTGGGGCCAACGTCCTGACTTTC	CASSPGQISGANVLTF
NA	TRBV15	TRBJ1-3	NA	TGTGCCACCAGCGGAGGACGGGACTCTGGAAACACCATATATTTT	CATSGGRDSGNTIYF
NA	TRBV6-4	TRBJ2-3	NA	TGTGCCAGCAGTCCCAGCGGGAGCACAGATACGCAGTATTTT	CASSPSGSTDTQYF
TRBD2	TRBV9	TRBJ2-3	NA	TGTGCCAGCAGCCCTTTTAGCGGGGGGAGCACAGATACGCAGTATTTT	CASSPFSGGSTDTQYF
NA	TRBV7-2	TRBJ1-1	once	TGTGCCAGCAGCTTAGAGGGCGTCGAGAACACTGAAGCTTTCTTT	CASSLEGVENTEAFF
TRBD1	TRBV6-1	TRBJ2-2	NA	TGTGCCAGCAGTGAGGGACAGGAGGCCGGGGAGCTGTTTTTT	CASSEGQEAGELFF
NA	TRBV27	TRBJ1-5	NA	TGTGCCAGCACGGAAGTAAGTGGTGGCAATCAGCCCCAGCATTTT	CASTEVSGGNQPQHF
TRBD1	TRBV6-1	TRBJ1-2	once	TGTGCCAGCAGTGAAAACCAGGGCAGGGGGTATGGCTACACCTTC	CASSENQGRGYGYTF
NA	TRBV13	TRBJ1-1	NA	TGTGCCAACCGACAGTTGTTGAACACTGAAGCTTTCTTT	CANRQLLNTEAFF
NA	TRBV6-1	TRBJ2-2	NA	TGTGCCAGCAGTACAGACAGTACCGACGGGGAGCTGTTTTTT	CASSTDSTDGELFF
TRBD1	TRBV5-1	TRBJ1-1	NA	TGCGCCAGCAGCGGACTGGGACAGGGCGGGCAGTGGGCTTTCTTT	CASSGLGQGGQWAFF
NA	TRBV19	TRBJ1-5	few	TGTGCCAGTAGGCTAACGGAATATAGCAATCAGCCCCAGCATTTT	CASRLTEYSNQPQHF
NA	TRBV28	TRBJ1-2	NA	TGTGCCAGCAGTTTCGGGACACCCTATGGCTACACCTTC	CASSFGTPYGYTF
NA	TRBV7-2	TRBJ1-3	NA	TGTGCCAGCAGCTTAGCGGGTACAGTGAGCTCTGGAAACACCATATATTTT	CASSLAGTVSSGNTIYF
TRBD1	TRBV5-1	TRBJ1-2	few	TGCGCCAGCAGCTTGGGACAGGGGGCGCGAATTTCCGGCTACACCTTC	CASSLGQGARISGYTF
NA	TRBV30	TRBJ2-7	once	TGTGCCTGGGGGGATTACGAGCAGTACTTC	CAWGDYEQYF
NA	TRBV19	TRBJ2-1	NA	TGTGCCAGTAGTGCCGACGGCAATGAGCAGTTCTTC	CASSADGNEQFF
NA	TRBV14	TRBJ1-3	NA	TGTGCCAGCAACCAAAGGAGGGAGGACACCATATATTTT	CASNQRREDTIYF
TRBD1	TRBV7-3	TRBJ1-2	NA	TGTGCCAGCAGCACGGGACAGGGCTACGGCTACACCTTC	CASSTGQGYGYTF
NA	TRBV5-1	TRBJ2-7	NA	TGCGCCAGCAGCCCAGGACAGTATTACGAGCAGTACTTC	CASSPGQYYEQYF
NA	TRBV29-1	TRBJ2-5	NA	TGCAGCGTTCTAAGTTCGGTCGCAGAGACCCAGTACTTC	CSVLSSVAETQYF
NA	TRBV5-1	TRBJ1-2	NA	TGCGCCAGCAGCTTGGTCAAGGGGGAGGATGGCTACACCTTC	CASSLVKGEDGYTF
TRBD1	TRBV7-2	TRBJ2-7	NA	TGTGCCAGCAGCTTAACCGGGACAGGGAGCAGCTACGAGCAGTACTTC	CASSLTGTGSSYEQYF
NA	TRBV10-3	TRBJ1-2	few	TGTGCCATCAGGGACACGGTGGAGGATGGCTACACCTTC	CAIRDTVEDGYTF